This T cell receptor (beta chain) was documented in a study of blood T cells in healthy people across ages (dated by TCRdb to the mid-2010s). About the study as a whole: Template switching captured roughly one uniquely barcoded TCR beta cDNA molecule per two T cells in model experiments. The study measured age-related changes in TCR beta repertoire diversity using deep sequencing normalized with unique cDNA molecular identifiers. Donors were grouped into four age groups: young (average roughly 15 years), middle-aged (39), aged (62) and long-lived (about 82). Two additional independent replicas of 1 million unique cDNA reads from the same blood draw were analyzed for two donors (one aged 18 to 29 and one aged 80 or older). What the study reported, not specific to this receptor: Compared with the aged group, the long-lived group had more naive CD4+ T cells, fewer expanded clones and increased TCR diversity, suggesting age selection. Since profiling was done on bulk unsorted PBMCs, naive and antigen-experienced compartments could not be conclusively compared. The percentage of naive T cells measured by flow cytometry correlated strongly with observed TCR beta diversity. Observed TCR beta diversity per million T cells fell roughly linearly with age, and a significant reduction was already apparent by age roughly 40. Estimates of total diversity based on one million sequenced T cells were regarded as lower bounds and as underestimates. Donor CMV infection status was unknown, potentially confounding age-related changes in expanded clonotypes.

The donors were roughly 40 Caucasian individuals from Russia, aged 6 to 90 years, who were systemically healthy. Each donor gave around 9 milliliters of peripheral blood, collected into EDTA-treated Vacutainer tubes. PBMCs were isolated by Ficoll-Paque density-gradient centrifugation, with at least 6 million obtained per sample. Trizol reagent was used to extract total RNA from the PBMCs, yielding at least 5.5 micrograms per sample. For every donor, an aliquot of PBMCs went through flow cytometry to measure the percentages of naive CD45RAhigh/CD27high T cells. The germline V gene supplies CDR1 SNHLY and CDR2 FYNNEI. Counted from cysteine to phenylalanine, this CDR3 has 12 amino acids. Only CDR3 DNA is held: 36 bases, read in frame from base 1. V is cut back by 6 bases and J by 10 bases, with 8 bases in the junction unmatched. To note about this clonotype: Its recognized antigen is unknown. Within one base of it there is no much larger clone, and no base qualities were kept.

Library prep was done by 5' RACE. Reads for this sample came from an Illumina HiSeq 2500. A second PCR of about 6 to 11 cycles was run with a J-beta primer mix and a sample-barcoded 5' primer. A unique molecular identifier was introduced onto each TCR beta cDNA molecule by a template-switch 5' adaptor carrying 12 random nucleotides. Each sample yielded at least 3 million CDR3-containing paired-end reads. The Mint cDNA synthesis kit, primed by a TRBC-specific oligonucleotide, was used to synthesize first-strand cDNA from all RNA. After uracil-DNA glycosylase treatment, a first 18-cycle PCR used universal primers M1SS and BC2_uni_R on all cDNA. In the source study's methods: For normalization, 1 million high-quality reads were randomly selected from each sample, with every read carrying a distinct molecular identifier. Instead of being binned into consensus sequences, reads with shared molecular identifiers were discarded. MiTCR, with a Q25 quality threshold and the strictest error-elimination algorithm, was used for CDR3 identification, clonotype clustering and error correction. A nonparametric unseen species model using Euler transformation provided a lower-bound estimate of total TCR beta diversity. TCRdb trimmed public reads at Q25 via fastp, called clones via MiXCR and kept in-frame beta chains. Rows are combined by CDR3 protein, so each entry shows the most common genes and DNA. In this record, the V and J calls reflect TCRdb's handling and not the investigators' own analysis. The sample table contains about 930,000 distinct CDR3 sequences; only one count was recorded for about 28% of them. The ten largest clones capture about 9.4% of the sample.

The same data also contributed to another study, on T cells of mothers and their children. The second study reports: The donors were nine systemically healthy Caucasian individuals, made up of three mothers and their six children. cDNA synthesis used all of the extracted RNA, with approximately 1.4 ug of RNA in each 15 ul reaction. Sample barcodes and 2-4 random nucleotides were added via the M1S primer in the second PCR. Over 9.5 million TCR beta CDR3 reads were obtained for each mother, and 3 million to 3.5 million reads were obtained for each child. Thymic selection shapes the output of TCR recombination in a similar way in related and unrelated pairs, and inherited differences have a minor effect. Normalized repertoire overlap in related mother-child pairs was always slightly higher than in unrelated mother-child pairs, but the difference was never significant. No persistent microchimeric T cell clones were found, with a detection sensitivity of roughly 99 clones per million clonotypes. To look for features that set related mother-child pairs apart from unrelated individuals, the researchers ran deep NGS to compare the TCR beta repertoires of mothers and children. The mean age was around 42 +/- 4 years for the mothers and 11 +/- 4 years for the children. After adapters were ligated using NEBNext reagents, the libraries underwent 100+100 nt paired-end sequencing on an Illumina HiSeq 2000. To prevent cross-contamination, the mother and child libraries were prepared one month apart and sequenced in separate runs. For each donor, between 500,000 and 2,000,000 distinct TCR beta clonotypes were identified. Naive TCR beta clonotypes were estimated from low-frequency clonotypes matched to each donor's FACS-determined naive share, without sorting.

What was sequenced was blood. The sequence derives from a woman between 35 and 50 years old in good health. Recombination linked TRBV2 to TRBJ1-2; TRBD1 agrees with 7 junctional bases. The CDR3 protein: CASRNPGQPYTF. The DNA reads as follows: TGTGCCAGCAGGAATCCGGGACAGCCCTACACCTTC.